This T cell receptor (beta chain) was recorded in a study of blood T cell repertoires in COVID-19. Study-level background: Sample material is recorded as cDNA or gDNA derived from T cells, B-cell-depleted T cells, or PBMCs.

The junction had 12 bases not matched to a gene; V was cut back by 5 bases and J by 7 bases. CDR1 is KGHDR and CDR2 is SFDVKD in the germline V gene. There are 16 residues in the CDR3. Profiling relied on immunoSEQ multiplex PCR, and the TCRdb table lists in-frame clones only, not all of them. This sample has approximately 250,000 clones, with 86% found just once. This clonotype originated in a man aged 35 to 55 with active or convalescent COVID-19. V is TRBV24-1 and J is TRBJ2-1; 8 bases line up with TRBD1. Sample: peripheral blood. The CDR3 bases are TGTGCCACCAGTGGAGTAGGACAGGGAATCGGGAATGAGCAGTTCTTC. This gives the protein CATSGVGQGIGNEQFF.